These 18 T cell receptor beta chains originate from one sample sequenced in a study of blood T cell repertoires in COVID-19. Using immunoSEQ multiplex PCR, the repertoire was profiled, and TCRdb retains in-frame clones only, with some absent. The table records roughly 68,000 clones, approximately 88% of them present only once. Sequencing was performed on peripheral blood. The receptor source for this set is a woman in her sixties or seventies with COVID-19, enrolled during active disease.

In its sample, this clone was seen once. The chain recombines TRBV19 with TRBJ1-6, with D tentatively TRBD1 (6 bases). Trimming took 6 bases from V and 6 from J, leaving 15 bases between them. CDR1 is LNHDA, CDR2 SQIVND, per germline (reference sequence). The CDR3 totals 15 residues. The CDR3: CASSPSGTRNSPLHF. CDR3 DNA: TGTGCCAGTAGCCCCTCCGGGACACGTAATTCACCCCTCCACTTT.

The gene calls are TRBV9 and TRBJ2-7; 10 nucleotides line up with TRBD2. This CDR3 spans 15 amino acids. Germline V gives CDR1 SGDLS, CDR2 YYNGEE. Trimming removed 4 bases from V and 3 bases from J; junction bases left unmatched: 7. The CDR3 region has the DNA TGTGCCAGCAGCCCCCTAGCGGGAGAGGGCTACGAGCAGTACTTC. It is translated as CASSPLAGEGYEQYF.

The rearrangement uses TRBV12-3 or TRBV12-4 and TRBJ1-6, with D possibly being TRBD1 (5 bases). V lost 5 bases and J 13 bases, leaving 15 bases between the germline ends. This CDR3 comprises 13 residues. Here the CDR3 reads CASSIGTARPLHF. CDR3 sequence (DNA): TGTGCCAGCAGTATAGGGACTGCTCGTCCCCTCCACTTT.

The genes are TRBV4-3 and TRBJ2-6, with a tentative D call TRBD1 (6 bases). CDR3 length: 17 amino acids. Trimming took off 4 bases at V and 0 bases at J, with 13 bases between the two ends. CDR1 is LGHNA and CDR2 is YSLEER in the germline V gene. DNA of the CDR3: TGCGCCAGCAGCCGTATGACAGGCAGCTCTGGGGCCAACGTCCTGACTTTC. It specifies CASSRMTGSSGANVLTF.

This sequence joins TRBV5-6 and TRBJ2-7; 11 bases map to TRBD2. Germline-derived CDR1 and CDR2 are SGHDT and YYEEEE. With V trimmed by 4 bases and J by 1 base, 16 bases remained unmatched. The CDR3 runs to 19 residues. CDR3 bases: TGTGCCAGCAGCCCCCGACTAGCGGGAAATCCTTTGGGATCCTACGAGCAGTACTTC. Translating gives CASSPRLAGNPLGSYEQYF. The full variable domain, rest sourced from reference TRBV5-6 and TRBJ2-7, is DAGVTQSPTHLIKTRGQQVTLRCSPKSGHDTVSWYQQALGQGPQFIFQYYEEEERQRGNFPDRFSGHQFPNYSSELNVNALLLGDSALYLCASSPRLAGNPLGSYEQYFGPGTRLTVT.

The J gene is TRBJ2-7, the V gene TRBV3-1 (or the pseudogene TRBV3-2); weak D call: TRBD1 (6 bases). Germline CDR1 is LGHDT and CDR2 is YNNKEL (reference sequence). The CDR3 is 14 amino acids. The V end was cut by 1 base, the J end by 5 bases, with 12 bases between. The CDR3 DNA sequence: TGTGCCAGCAGCCAAGCGCAGGGGCCCGACGAGCAGTACTTC. Encoded protein: CASSQAQGPDEQYF.

V and J are TRBV7-8 and TRBJ1-3, with D tentatively TRBD1 (5 bases). The ends were cut back, 1 base at V and 2 bases at J, with 9 bases in the middle. The CDR3 sequence is 15 residues long. Germline V gene data show CDR1 as SGHVS and CDR2 as FQNEAQ. The CDR3 region is CASSLVRVAGNTIYF. DNA for the CDR3: TGTGCCAGCAGCTTAGTCAGGGTGGCTGGAAACACCATATATTTT. Full variable domain (outside the CDR3, taken from reference TRBV7-8 and TRBJ1-3): GAGVSQSPRYKVAKRGQDVALRCDPISGHVSLFWYQQALGQGPEFLTYFQNEAQLDKSGLPSDRFFAERPEGSVSTLKIQRTQQEDSAVYLCASSLVRVAGNTIYFGEGSWLTVV.

Worth noting for this clone: Its ends do not fully match the called genes, so a read error is possible. J is TRBJ2-7 and V is TRBV2; 7 bases map to TRBD1. Germline loops: CDR1 SNHLY, CDR2 FYNNEI. CDR3 length equals 14 residues. The CDR3 DNA sequence: TGTGCCAGCAGTAAAGCAGGGGGATCCTACGAGCAGTACTTC. It translates to CASSKAGGSYEQYF.

The gene calls are TRBV7-2 and TRBJ2-5; no clear D. Germline values: CDR1 SGHTA, CDR2 FQGNSA. The CDR3 runs 14 residues. The V gene lost 5 bases and the J gene lost 7 bases, with 17 bases spanning the gap. DNA for the CDR3: TGTGCCAGCAGCCCTTCCCCCAGCGACTTGACCCAGTACTTC. Protein product: CASSPSPSDLTQYF. The whole variable domain, remainder taken from reference TRBV7-2 and TRBJ2-5, is GAGVSQSPSNKVTEKGKDVELRCDPISGHTALYWYRQSLGQGLEFLIYFQGNSAPDKSGLPSDRFSAERTGGSVSTLTIQRTQQEDSAVYLCASSPSPSDLTQYFGPGTRLLVL.

V usage is TRBV6-1 and J usage is TRBJ1-4, with D possibly being TRBD1 (5 bases). The V end was cut by 2 bases, the J end by 8 bases, with 9 bases between. CDR1 is MNHNS and CDR2 is SASEGT in the germline V gene. The CDR3 has 13 amino acids. The CDR3 coding sequence is TGTGCCAGCAGTGAACAGGAGGGGGAAAAACTGTTTTTT. Translated, it gives CASSEQEGEKLFF.

The chain links TRBV18 to TRBJ1-2; 7 nucleotides line up with TRBD1. CDR1 and CDR2 (germline): KGHSH, LQKENI. Trimming took 6 bases from V and 0 from J; bases not matched to a gene: 10. This CDR3 has 16 residues. CDR3 DNA sequence: TGTGCCAGCTCTCAAACAGGGGAAGCATCTAACTATGGCTACACCTTC. Translating it yields CASSQTGEASNYGYTF. Using reference TRBV18 and TRBJ1-2 for the parts outside the CDR3, the full variable domain is NAGVMQNPRHLVRRRGQEARLRCSPMKGHSHVYWYRQLPEEGLKFMVYLQKENIIDESGMPKERFSAEFPKEGPSILRIQQVVRGDSAAYFCASSQTGEASNYGYTFGSGTRLTVV.

The J gene is TRBJ1-2, the V gene TRBV6-5; TRBD1 is a possible D gene (5 bases). The CDR3 loop spans 13 amino acids. Germline loops: CDR1 MNHEY, CDR2 SVGAGI. V was clipped by 5 bases and J by 6 bases, with 13 bases between them. This chain's CDR3 is CASSPGGNDGYTF. The CDR3 bases are TGTGCCAGCAGTCCCGGGGGAAACGATGGCTACACCTTC.

V gene TRBV10-1 combines with J gene TRBJ2-3, with TRBD2 identical over 13 bases. This CDR3 region has 18 residues. Per germline, CDR1 WNHNN and CDR2 SYGVQD (reference sequence). With V trimmed by 2 bases and J by 2 bases, 7 bases remained unmatched. DNA of the CDR3: TGCGCCAGCAGTGAGCGGACTAGCGGGAGCGCATTCACAGATACGCAGTATTTT. The encoded protein is CASSERTSGSAFTDTQYF.

The chain has TRBV24-1 and TRBJ1-1; TRBD1 is a possible D gene (5 bases). This CDR3 spans 15 amino acids. The V gene's germline CDR1 is KGHDR and CDR2 SFDVKD. V was cut by 2 bases and J by 3 bases, with 12 bases left in between. CDR3 DNA sequence: TGTGCCACCAGTGATTCCGGAGGAGGGGACACTGAAGCTTTCTTT. Translation: CATSDSGGGDTEAFF.

This chain links TRBV6-5 with TRBJ1-2; weak D call: TRBD1 (5 bases). This CDR3 contains 14 residues. Germline CDR1 and CDR2: MNHEY and SVGAGI. Trimming removed 6 bases from V and 4 bases from J, with 15 bases in between. As DNA, the CDR3 is TGTGCCAGCAGCCCCTCCGGGGGGGGCTATGGCTACACCTTC. Translation: CASSPSGGGYGYTF.

The chain employs TRBV3-1 (or the pseudogene TRBV3-2) and TRBJ2-1, with 14 bases that match TRBD2. CDR1 is LGHDT, CDR2 YNNKEL, per germline (reference sequence). The CDR3 totals 19 residues. V trimming: 1 base; J trimming: 2 bases; junction bases outside the gene matches: 7. CDR3 in DNA: TGTGCCAGCAGCCAAGCCGGGACTAGCGGGAGTGTCACCTACAATGAGCAGTTCTTC. Translated: CASSQAGTSGSVTYNEQFF.

This clone appeared once. The chain joins TRBV6-5 to TRBJ2-7, with a possible D match to TRBD1 (5 bases). There are 13 residues in the CDR3. Trimming cost V 0 bases and J 6 bases, with 9 bases left between them. Germline V CDR1 and CDR2: MNHEY, SVGAGI. The CDR3 loop is CASSYSFDSEQYF. The CDR3 bases are TGTGCCAGCAGTTACTCATTCGACAGCGAGCAGTACTTC.

This clone was seen just once. The rearrangement links TRBV27 to TRBJ1-1; the D is unclear. The length of the CDR3 is 15 residues. The V gene's germline CDR1 is MNHEY and CDR2 SMNVEV (reference sequence). Trimming cost V 4 bases and J 1 base, with 13 bases left between them. CDR3 in DNA: TGTGCCAGCAGTTCCCTCCAAAACTGGAACACTGAAGCTTTCTTT. Protein sequence: CASSSLQNWNTEAFF.